Sequencing of this T cell receptor (beta chain) was carried out in a study of PD-1 blockade in classical Hodgkin lymphoma. The method was immunoSEQ multiplex PCR; TCRdb's version includes in-frame clones alone and lacks a portion of them. The table shows approximately 59,000 clones, with around 93% occurring only once. CDR3 length: 15 amino acids. Germline V gene lookup returns CDR1 LGHNA and CDR2 YSLEER. Trimming removed 7 bases from V and 3 bases from J, with 15 bases in between. Each patient's relapse followed autologous stem cell transplantation, and brentuximab vedotin exposure varied. This clone has a single count.

The sequence derives from a human donor with classical Hodgkin lymphoma. The sample consisted of peripheral blood mononuclear cells (PBMCs), taken before the second cycle of nivolumab. The V call is TRBV4-3, the J call TRBJ1-4; a possible D gene is TRBD1 (5 bases). The CDR3 region has the DNA TGCGCCAGCAAAGGGATGGGGGTGGCTAATGAAAAACTGTTTTTT. Its protein is CASKGMGVANEKLFF.